One and the same sample provided the 18 T cell receptor beta chains below, sequenced in a study of OX40 agonist ivuxolimab in advanced cancers. This table comes from immunoSEQ multiplex PCR, and its TCRdb copy is limited to in-frame clones, with some not included. The sample includes about 67,000 clones, around 90% of them seen just once. The source was CD4+ or CD8+ T cells sorted from blood, collected in a trial of the OX40 agonist ivuxolimab. The origin of the receptors is an adult with an advanced solid tumor such as melanoma, head and neck, liver or kidney cancer.

The chain carries TRBV5-1 and TRBJ2-1, with TRBD2 identical over 12 bases. The V segment lost 0 bases and the J segment 6 bases; nucleotides outside the gene matches: 4. The CDR3 spans 16 residues. Germline V gives CDR1 SGHRS, CDR2 YFSETQ. The CDR3, as DNA: TGCGCCAGCAGCTTGGTGGGACTAGCGGGCAGCAATGAGCAGTTCTTC. It codes for CASSLVGLAGSNEQFF. The complete variable domain, with remaining parts taken from reference TRBV5-1 and TRBJ2-1, reads KAGVTQTPRYLIKTRGQQVTLSCSPISGHRSVSWYQQTPGQGLQFLFEYFSETQRNKGNFPGRFSGRQFSNSRSEMNVSTLELGDSALYLCASSLVGLAGSNEQFFGPGTRLTVL.

This chain connects TRBV9 to TRBJ2-5; 13 positions agree with TRBD2. The CDR3 sequence is 17 residues long. The V and J ends lost 4 bases and 4 bases, in that order; junction bases with no gene match: 10. Germline CDR1 and CDR2: SGDLS and YYNGEE. The CDR3 sequence: CASSPSGLAGERETQYF. For the CDR3, the DNA is TGTGCCAGCAGCCCAAGCGGACTAGCGGGAGAGAGAGAGACCCAGTACTTC.

This chain links TRBV28 with TRBJ1-5; 8 bases agree with TRBD1. CDR1 MDHEN and CDR2 SYDVKM come from the germline V gene. This CDR3 comprises 15 residues. Losses at the gene ends were 3 bases for V and 3 bases for J; bases not matched to a gene: 4. The CDR3: CASSLARGLNQPQHF. The CDR3 DNA reads as TGTGCCAGCAGTTTGGCCAGGGGGCTCAATCAGCCCCAGCATTTT.

This chain joins TRBV29-1 and TRBJ2-3, with 7 bases lining up with TRBD1. Germline V lookup: CDR1 SQVTM, CDR2 ANQGSEA. V shed 2 bases, J shed 3 bases, and the junction held 8 bases outside the gene matches. The CDR3 runs 15 residues. CDR3 protein: CSVEPTGLGTDTQYF. Here the CDR3 DNA reads TGCAGCGTTGAACCGACAGGGTTGGGTACAGATACGCAGTATTTT.

V usage is TRBV11-2 and J usage is TRBJ1-2; D not certain. The germline CDR1 and CDR2 sequences are SGHAT and FQNNGV. CDR3 length: 13 residues. V lost 4 bases to trimming and J lost 6 bases, with 12 bases between them. The CDR3 reads CASSSVLLDGYTF. The DNA of the CDR3 is TGTGCCAGCAGCTCCGTCCTTCTTGATGGCTACACCTTC.

J is TRBJ2-5 and V is TRBV19; 10 nucleotides line up with TRBD2. Germline loops: CDR1 LNHDA, CDR2 SQIVND (reference sequence). The CDR3 runs 16 residues. V gave up 5 bases and J gave up 4 bases; unmatched junction bases: 10. CDR3 loop: CASSPLAGESAETQYF. Written as DNA, the CDR3 is TGTGCCAGTAGTCCGCTAGCGGGAGAATCTGCAGAGACCCAGTACTTC.

This clone was seen just once. The rearrangement uses TRBV2 and TRBJ1-2; no reliable D call. Germline V gene data show CDR1 as SNHLY and CDR2 as FYNNEI. V was shortened by 7 bases and J by 3 bases, with 15 bases between the two germline ends. The CDR3 has 14 amino acids. CDR3 sequence reads: CASTHGRFDYGYTF. For the CDR3, the DNA is TGTGCCAGCACCCACGGAAGGTTTGACTATGGCTACACCTTC. The full variable domain, rest sourced from reference TRBV2 and TRBJ1-2, is EPEVTQTPSHQVTQMGQEVILRCVPISNHLYFYWYRQILGQKVEFLVSFYNNEISEKSEIFDDQFSVERPDGSNFTLKIRSTKLEDSAMYFCASTHGRFDYGYTFGSGTRLTVV.

The chain carries TRBV27 and TRBJ2-3; D call uncertain. The CDR3 is made up of 12 amino acids. Trimming left V 5 bases short and J 0 bases short, with 3 bases between. Germline CDR1 is MNHEY and CDR2 is SMNVEV (reference sequence). This CDR3 reads CASSQSTDTQYF. In DNA, the CDR3 is TGTGCCAGCAGTCAAAGCACAGATACGCAGTATTTT.

The rearrangement joins TRBV28 to TRBJ2-5; TRBD1 might be the D (6 bases). Per the germline V gene, CDR1 is MDHEN and CDR2 is SYDVKM. The CDR3 consists of 15 residues. V gave up 4 bases and J gave up 3 bases, with 15 bases separating them. The CDR3 DNA reads TGTGCCAGCAGTTGGGAACGCAGGGGAAAAGAGACCCAGTACTTC. This encodes CASSWERRGKETQYF.

The CDR3 nucleotides read TGCGCCAGCAGCCACATGGGACTAGCGGGATACGACTACGAGCAGTACTTC. Its protein is CASSHMGLAGYDYEQYF. The chain uses TRBV5-1 and TRBJ2-7; 13 bases map to TRBD2. The V and J ends lost 4 bases and 3 bases, in that order; junction bases with no gene match: 10. The CDR3 runs 17 residues. The germline V gene has CDR1 SGHRS and CDR2 YFSETQ.

The rearrangement uses TRBV4-2 and TRBJ2-2; D uncertain. V dropped 2 bases and J dropped 4 bases, with 17 bases sitting between them. This CDR3 region has 17 residues. Germline loops: CDR1 LGHNA, CDR2 YNFKEQ. The CDR3 DNA reads as TGTGCCAGCAGCCAAACTGAAGGGTATCCGAGCACCGGGGAGCTGTTTTTT. Amino acids: CASSQTEGYPSTGELFF.

In its sample, this clone was seen a few times. The chain recombines TRBV6-4 with TRBJ2-1, with TRBD1 matching over 12 bases. The CDR3 loop spans 15 amino acids. The J segment lost 8 bases and the V segment lost 6 bases, leaving 8 bases of the junction unmatched. The germline V gene encodes CDR1 MRHNA and CDR2 SNTAGT. Here the CDR3 DNA reads TGTGCCAGCAGGGCCTCGGGACAGGGGGCCCATGAGCAGTTCTTC. This sequence encodes CASRASGQGAHEQFF.

This clone has just one count. V is TRBV27 and J is TRBJ2-1; 7 bases are a match to TRBD1. Germline values: CDR1 MNHEY, CDR2 SMNVEV (reference sequence). This CDR3 is 16 amino acids long. V gave up 0 bases and J gave up 7 bases; unmatched junction bases: 9. The CDR3 nucleotides are TGTGCCAGCAGTTTATCGGTGGGTGGGACAGCGAATGAGCAGTTCTTC. Its protein is CASSLSVGGTANEQFF.

This clone was seen only once. This chain uses TRBV4-2 with TRBJ2-3; D remains ambiguous. Trimming left V 1 base short and J 1 base short, with 9 bases between. This CDR3 has 15 residues. Germline V gene sequence: CDR1 LGHNA, CDR2 YNFKEQ. The CDR3 loop reads CASSQGLWGTDTQYF. In DNA form, the CDR3 reads TGTGCCAGCAGCCAAGGTCTGTGGGGCACAGATACGCAGTATTTT.

The genes are TRBV27 and TRBJ2-1; D may be TRBD1 or TRBD2 (5 bases each). This CDR3 region has 15 residues. CDR1 is MNHEY and CDR2 is SMNVEV in the germline V gene (reference sequence). Trimming left V 0 bases short and J 3 bases short, with 9 bases between. CDR3 sequence: CASSLSGPNYNEQFF. CDR3 bases: TGTGCCAGCAGTTTATCGGGACCAAACTACAATGAGCAGTTCTTC.

This clone was picked up one time. This chain joins TRBV13 and TRBJ2-1, with 8 bases lining up with TRBD2. The V and J ends lost 6 bases and 6 bases, in that order; junction bases with no gene match: 13. The CDR3 contains 16 residues. Germline CDR1 PRHDT, CDR2 FYEKMQ (reference sequence). In nucleotides, the CDR3 is TGTGCCAGCAGTCACGGACTAGCCGGGGGGGTCAATGAGCAGTTCTTC. The encoded protein is CASSHGLAGGVNEQFF. The variable domain in full, completed from reference TRBV13 and TRBJ2-1, reads AAGVIQSPRHLIKEKRETATLKCYPIPRHDTVYWYQQGPGQDPQFLISFYEKMQSDKGSIPDRFSAQQFSDYHSELNMSSLELGDSALYFCASSHGLAGGVNEQFFGPGTRLTVL.

This clone was detected only once. V usage is TRBV15 and J usage is TRBJ1-2; D perhaps matches TRBD1 (5 bases). Germline loops: CDR1 LNHNV, CDR2 YYDKDF (reference sequence). The CDR3 has 15 amino acids. Trimming left V 4 bases short and J 3 bases short, with 15 bases between. In DNA form, the CDR3 reads TGTGCCACCAGCAAAGAAACCGGGACGGACTATGGCTACACCTTC. This codes for CATSKETGTDYGYTF. The full variable domain, in which reference TRBV15 and TRBJ1-2 provide the parts outside the CDR3, is DAMVIQNPRYQVTQFGKPVTLSCSQTLNHNVMYWYQQKSSQAPKLLFHYYDKDFNNEADTPDNFQSRRPNTSFCFLDIRSPGLGDTAMYLCATSKETGTDYGYTFGSGTRLTVV.

The chain uses TRBV25-1 and TRBJ2-1, with 11 bases matching TRBD2. The J segment lost 7 bases and the V segment lost 10 bases, leaving 3 bases of the junction unmatched. CDR1 and CDR2 from the germline V gene are MGHDK and SYGVNS. The CDR3 has 12 residues. The DNA of the CDR3 is TGTGCCATCACTAGCGGGAGTAATGAGCAGTTCTTC. Translation gives CAITSGSNEQFF.